A selection of T cell receptor beta chains follows, all from one sample in a study of cytomegalovirus exposure and HLA in healthy donors. Sequencing was performed with immunoSEQ multiplex PCR; in TCRdb, only in-frame clones are kept and a portion is missing. Of 150,000 to 180,000 clones listed, 80% are singletons. What was sequenced was PBMCs. The receptor source for this set is a woman between 40 and 50 years old in good health and CMV-seropositive. Each CDR3 is given without its conserved first and last residue. D genes are given only for firm matches. Only part of the rows carry a size: once, few, many, or a class if the clone is expanded.

D: TRBD2; V: TRBV7-8; J: TRBJ2-7; size: .; CDR3: ASSLGIAGGAYEQY
D: TRBD1; V: TRBV6-5; J: TRBJ2-5; size: medium-sized; CDR3: ASGTGDQETQY
D: TRBD1; V: TRBV30; J: TRBJ1-4; size: .; CDR3: AWSRKGQGSDEKLF
D: TRBD1; V: TRBV28; J: TRBJ1-5; size: .; CDR3: ASSYDRGSNQPQH
D: .; V: TRBV7-8; J: TRBJ2-7; size: .; CDR3: ASSLTGAHEQY
D: TRBD2; V: TRBV7-9; J: TRBJ2-3; size: .; CDR3: ASSLSGGRDTQY
D: .; V: TRBV5-6; J: TRBJ2-7; size: .; CDR3: ASRPQTGTSNEQY
D: .; V: TRBV28; J: TRBJ1-2; size: few; CDR3: ASRERTRGYGYT
D: TRBD1; V: TRBV18; J: TRBJ1-1; size: .; CDR3: ASSPGTGEPEAF
D: TRBD2; V: TRBV5-1; J: TRBJ2-1; size: .; CDR3: ASSLTAGVNEQF
D: .; V: TRBV25-1; J: TRBJ2-5; size: .; CDR3: ASSERGLSGVQETQY
D: .; V: TRBV28; J: TRBJ2-7; size: .; CDR3: ASSLPSFSYEQY
D: TRBD2; V: TRBV11-3; J: TRBJ2-5; size: .; CDR3: ASSSPRQRGKQETQY
D: TRBD2; V: TRBV6-5; J: TRBJ2-1; size: .; CDR3: ASSFRTSGFQYEQF
D: TRBD2; V: TRBV6-1; J: TRBJ2-1; size: .; CDR3: ASRNIAGADHEQF
D: TRBD1; V: TRBV14; J: TRBJ2-2; size: few; CDR3: ASSLQGAGTGELF
D: .; V: TRBV5-6; J: TRBJ1-5; size: .; CDR3: ASSPRGNQPQH
D: .; V: TRBV6-1; J: TRBJ2-1; size: .; CDR3: ATTLAAREQF
D: TRBD1; V: TRBV28; J: TRBJ1-4; size: .; CDR3: ASSLLSAGGKEKLF
D: TRBD1; V: TRBV9; J: TRBJ2-7; size: .; CDR3: ASSATGTDTYEQY
D: .; V: TRBV28; J: TRBJ2-7; size: .; CDR3: ASSLASYEQY
D: .; V: TRBV18; J: TRBJ2-7; size: once; CDR3: ASSPPSSPVQY
D: .; V: TRBV7-2; J: TRBJ2-7; size: .; CDR3: ASSSKRDNLYEQY
D: .; V: TRBV10-2; J: TRBJ2-7; size: .; CDR3: ASSESGSRRGEQY
D: .; V: TRBV27; J: TRBJ2-1; size: few; CDR3: ASSLWASHNEQF
D: .; V: TRBV5-1; J: TRBJ1-1; size: .; CDR3: ASSLEGGLGTEAF
D: TRBD2; V: TRBV18; J: TRBJ2-1; size: .; CDR3: ASSPGTSGIYNEQF
D: TRBD1; V: TRBV6-1; J: TRBJ1-5; size: few; CDR3: ASSGGQGLSQPQH